This T cell receptor beta chain came from a study of cytomegalovirus exposure and HLA in healthy donors. Primers: 60 Vbeta forward and 13 Jbeta reverse. Generated by immunoSEQ multiplex PCR, the TCRdb table keeps only in-frame clones and is missing some. The top ten hold more than 0.55% of the sample, which has 170,000 or so clones, less than 80% seen once. Germline V gene sequence: CDR1 SGDLS, CDR2 YYNGEE. J lost 1 base, V lost 2 bases, and 11 bases had no gene match. The CDR3 is made up of 18 amino acids. Study-wide points: Some V segments could not be told apart, so they were left out, TRBV6-2 and TRBV6-3 among them. Later work associated fewer than 20,000 TCR beta sequences with HLA alleles at 0.05 false discovery rate.

Concerning this clone itself: Its antigen is still unknown.

The genes are TRBV9 and TRBJ2-3, with 9 bases lining up with TRBD2. The sequenced sample was PBMCs. This TCR was sampled from a woman between 40 and 50 years old in good health and CMV-seronegative. The CDR3 protein is CASSVRAFSGSGTDTQYF. As DNA, the CDR3 is TGTGCCAGCAGCGTTCGAGCCTTTAGCGGGAGTGGCACAGATACGCAGTATTTT.